The sequence of this T cell receptor beta chain was determined in a study of T cells in Graves' hyperthyroidism and ophthalmopathy. As to this clonotype: What it binds is not known.

RNA transcripts provided the source from which TCR beta CDR3 regions were amplified. The primer set for the first-round RT-PCR of the TCR CDR3 was HTBI. From the multiplex PCR reads, TCRdb called clonotypes with MiXCR, one entry per CDR3 protein. The sample consists of about 400,000 distinct CDR3 sequences, around 14% of them appearing once. Patients were aged 18 to 65, had disease duration under 2 months, and had newly diagnosed hyperthyroidism. The source of the PBMCs was 10 ml of fresh peripheral blood. Study conclusions and caveats: With a median lead of around 6.7 months before onset, the model predicted ophthalmopathy.

The V end was cut by 4 bases, the J end by 11 bases, with 17 bases between. The CDR3 contains 14 residues. The germline V gene encodes CDR1 SNHLY and CDR2 FYNNEI. Sample: blood. This rearrangement joins TRBV2 to TRBJ1-4; no clear D. This receptor was taken from a woman aged 18-29 years with Graves' hyperthyroidism. The CDR3 nucleotides read TGTGCCAGCAGTGTAGACGGTGGAATGAGGAAACTGTTTTTT. It codes for CASSVDGGMRKLFF.